These 21 T cell receptor beta chains came from one sample sequenced in a study of shared clonotypes between healthy human individuals (dated by TCRdb to the early 2020s). The library was obtained by the immunoSEQ multiplex PCR assay. The source is immuneACCESS, and TCRdb retained only in-frame sequences with V and J called. Part of the clones is not carried over; for the studies checked, unresolved V genes explain less than half of this, and the remainder is unexplained. The sample table records roughly 700,000 clones; around 74% of these occur just once. Of the sample, about 1.8% falls within the top ten clones. Sequenced material: memory CD4+ T cells sorted from blood. The sample's cell subset or site, from its label and the paper: CD45RA-negative fraction. The receptor set was obtained from a woman aged 25 to 39 in good health.

V is TRBV19 and J is TRBJ1-5; the D is unclear. V lost 9 bases to trimming and J lost 1 base, with 13 bases between them. Per germline, CDR1 LNHDA and CDR2 SQIVND (reference sequence). The CDR3 covers 14 residues. The CDR3 region has the DNA TGTGCCAGAAGCATCCAGGCGAGCAATCAGCCCCAGCATTTT. Translation: CARSIQASNQPQHF.

This clone was observed a handful of times. The chain couples TRBV6-5 to TRBJ2-2, with TRBD1 as a possible D gene (5 bases). Between the trimmed V and J ends, which lost 6 bases and 2 bases, there was a span of 7 bases. This CDR3 contains 13 residues. From germline, CDR1 is MNHEY and CDR2 SVGAGI. CDR3 sequence (DNA): TGTGCCAGCAGGACAGTTAACACCGGGGAGCTGTTTTTT. This translates into CASRTVNTGELFF.

The chain combines TRBV10-2 with TRBJ2-2; possibly TRBD1 for D (6 bases). The V gene lost 3 bases and the J gene lost 5 bases, with 13 bases spanning the gap. The CDR3 length is 15 residues. Germline CDR1 WSHSY, CDR2 SAAADI. The CDR3 DNA is TGCGCCAGCAGTGATATGGGGGCTCGTACCGGGGAGCTGTTTTTT. As protein: CASSDMGARTGELFF.

The chain carries TRBV28 and TRBJ1-2; the D is unclear. The CDR3 extends over 13 amino acids. CDR1 and CDR2 (germline): MDHEN, SYDVKM. Trimming left V 6 bases short and J 7 bases short, with 15 bases between. DNA of the CDR3: TGTGCCAGCAGACCGACCGGCATATTTGGCTACACCTTC. As protein: CASRPTGIFGYTF.

CDR3 bases: TGTGCCAGCAGTAGGGGACAGAAATCCTCTGGGGCCAACGTCCTGACTTTC. It codes for CASSRGQKSSGANVLTF. This chain joins TRBV25-1 and TRBJ2-6, with 7 bases fitting TRBD1. After removal of 5 bases from V and 0 bases from J, the junction contained 7 bases not matched to a gene. Germline CDR1 and CDR2: MGHDK and SYGVNS. The CDR3 contains 17 residues.

This clone has more than one count but fewer than ten. Distinct nucleotide sequences in the sample also encode this CDR3. This sequence joins TRBV2 and TRBJ2-3; a weak D match, TRBD1 (6 bases). The V and J ends lost 3 bases and 1 base respectively, with 8 bases between them. Per germline, CDR1 SNHLY and CDR2 FYNNEI. This CDR3 has 14 amino acids. CDR3: CASSDRTGTDTQYF. The CDR3 DNA reads TGTGCCAGCAGTGATCGGACAGGCACAGATACGCAGTATTTT.

The V gene is TRBV5-4, the J gene TRBJ1-2; the D is unclear. V shed 7 bases and J shed 4 bases, with 8 bases lying between them. The CDR3 loop spans 11 amino acids. CDR1 SGHNT and CDR2 YYREEE come from the germline V gene (reference sequence). DNA for the CDR3: TGTGCCAGCTCCGGGTTCTATGGCTACACCTTC. Amino acid sequence: CASSGFYGYTF.

Remarks on this clone: The sample contains more than one DNA sequence encoding this CDR3. The gene calls are TRBV28 and TRBJ1-2; TRBD1 matches at 10 bases. CDR3 length equals 14 residues. The trim removed 6 bases at V and 2 bases at J, leaving 3 bases unmatched. Germline V gives CDR1 MDHEN, CDR2 SYDVKM. CDR3 loop: CASSRDRGNYGYTF. In DNA form, the CDR3 reads TGTGCCAGCAGCCGGGACAGGGGCAACTATGGCTACACCTTC.

CDR3 sequence: CASIPSSGRRAMGYTF. The CDR3 DNA reads TGTGCCAGTATCCCCTCTTCGGGGCGCCGCGCTATGGGCTACACCTTC. This sequence joins TRBV19 and TRBJ1-2; tentatively, D is TRBD1 (5 bases). Germline assignment: CDR1 LNHDA and CDR2 SQIVND (reference sequence). Deletions cut 7 bases from V and 8 bases from J, with 26 bases between. This CDR3 contains 16 residues.

The chain couples TRBV29-1 to TRBJ2-3; D unresolved. V was shortened by 1 base and J by 5 bases, with 16 bases between the two germline ends. There are 15 residues in the CDR3. CDR1 and CDR2 (germline): SQVTM, ANQGSEA. The CDR3 protein is CSVEGERIDGDTQYF. The CDR3 DNA sequence: TGCAGCGTTGAAGGTGAGCGAATTGACGGAGATACGCAGTATTTT.

This chain connects TRBV7-2 to TRBJ2-7, with a possible D match to TRBD1 (7 bases). In germline, CDR1 is SGHTA, CDR2 FQGNSA. With 6 bases removed from V and 7 bases from J, the gap between germline ends came to 13 bases. CDR3 length equals 12 residues. The CDR3 region has the DNA TGTGCCAGCAGTTCGACAGGGAGGGAGCAGTACTTC. It translates to CASSSTGREQYF.

The chain recombines TRBV7-9 with TRBJ2-7; a weak D match, TRBD2 (6 bases). V dropped 5 bases and J dropped 7 bases, with 21 bases sitting between them. Looked up from germline, CDR1 is SEHNR and CDR2 is FQNEAQ (reference sequence). This CDR3 comprises 15 residues. In DNA, the CDR3 is TGTGCCAGCAGCGCCCCCGGGACTTCGGTTAGAGAGCAGTACTTC. The encoded protein is CASSAPGTSVREQYF.

The J gene is TRBJ2-5, the V gene TRBV28, with TRBD2 identical over 12 bases. The CDR3 contains 16 residues. Germline loops: CDR1 MDHEN, CDR2 SYDVKM. V lost 6 bases to trimming and J lost 2 bases; unmatched junction nucleotides: 7. CDR3 DNA: TGTGCCAGCAGCCCAAGGACTAGCGGGATGCAAGAGACCCAGTACTTC. Encoded protein: CASSPRTSGMQETQYF.

This clone was seen a single time. V usage is TRBV10-3 and J usage is TRBJ2-6; D is ambiguous. The CDR3 loop spans 14 amino acids. In germline, CDR1 is ENHRY, CDR2 SYGVKD. Between the trimmed V and J ends, which lost 2 bases and 2 bases, there was a span of 4 bases. The chain's CDR3 is CAISEGAGANVLTF. The CDR3 coding sequence is TGTGCCATCAGTGAGGGGGCTGGGGCCAACGTCCTGACTTTC.

The chain has TRBV30 and TRBJ2-7; weak D call: TRBD2 (5 bases). Looked up from germline, CDR1 is GTSNPN and CDR2 is SVGIG (reference sequence). Trimming took off 1 base at V and 0 bases at J, with 7 bases between the two ends. The CDR3 sequence is 13 residues long. This CDR3 reads CAWSDGVSYEQYF. The CDR3 region has the DNA TGTGCCTGGAGTGACGGGGTCTCCTACGAGCAGTACTTC. Filled out from reference TRBV30 and TRBJ2-7, the complete variable domain reads SQTIHQWPATLVQPVGSPLSLECTVEGTSNPNLYWYRQAAGRGLQLLFYSVGIGQISSEVPQNLSASRPQDRQFILSSKKLLLSDSGFYLCAWSDGVSYEQYFGPGTRLTVT.

Notes on this clone: This specimen includes other DNA sequences encoding the same CDR3. This chain uses TRBV19 with TRBJ2-6; D ambiguous. The V end was cut by 8 bases, the J end by 0 bases, with 5 bases between. This CDR3 has 13 residues. Germline CDR1 LNHDA, CDR2 SQIVND (reference sequence). In DNA, the CDR3 is TGTGCCAGTTCTGTCTCTGGGGCCAACGTCCTGACTTTC. Residues: CASSVSGANVLTF.

The chain carries TRBV2 and TRBJ1-4, with TRBD1 as a possible D gene (5 bases). Per the germline V gene, CDR1 is SNHLY and CDR2 is FYNNEI. V lost 6 bases, J lost 5 bases, and 16 bases lay in between. The CDR3 has 15 amino acids. The CDR3 sequence: CASRGVAGKNEKLFF. DNA of the CDR3: TGTGCCAGCAGGGGAGTGGCAGGGAAAAATGAAAAACTGTTTTTT.

The rearrangement links TRBV27 to TRBJ1-1; possibly TRBD1 for D (6 bases). CDR1 MNHEY and CDR2 SMNVEV come from the germline V gene (reference sequence). Deletions cut 5 bases from V and 4 bases from J, with 14 bases between. The CDR3 has 14 amino acids. The CDR3, as DNA: TGTGCCAGCAGTACCACAGGGAGACGCACTGAAGCTTTCTTT. Amino acid sequence: CASSTTGRRTEAFF.

The V gene is TRBV28, the J gene TRBJ1-2; D gene uncertain. The CDR3 consists of 13 residues. Per germline, CDR1 MDHEN and CDR2 SYDVKM. Between the trimmed V and J ends, which lost 1 base and 2 bases, there was a span of 5 bases. CDR3: CASSLYRNYGYTF. For the CDR3, the DNA is TGTGCCAGCAGTTTATACCGCAACTATGGCTACACCTTC.

The sample holds one count of this clone. The CDR3 region has the DNA TGTGCCAGCAGGACGGGGACAGGGATGGCCTACGAGCAGTACTTC. Residues: CASRTGTGMAYEQYF. This chain links TRBV28 with TRBJ2-7, with 9 positions matching TRBD1. Germline CDR1 is MDHEN and CDR2 is SYDVKM. The CDR3 length is 15 residues. Trimming at V came to 6 bases and at J to 2 bases, leaving 8 bases not matched to a gene.

In regard to this clone: The same CDR3 also results from other DNA sequences found in this sample. The chain recombines TRBV2 with TRBJ2-7, with 10 bases matching TRBD2. V gave up 4 bases and J gave up 0 bases; unmatched junction bases: 6. This CDR3 has 16 residues. Germline loops: CDR1 SNHLY, CDR2 FYNNEI. DNA of the CDR3: TGTGCCAGCAGTGGATCCGGGACTAGCGTCTCCTACGAGCAGTACTTC. It codes for CASSGSGTSVSYEQYF.